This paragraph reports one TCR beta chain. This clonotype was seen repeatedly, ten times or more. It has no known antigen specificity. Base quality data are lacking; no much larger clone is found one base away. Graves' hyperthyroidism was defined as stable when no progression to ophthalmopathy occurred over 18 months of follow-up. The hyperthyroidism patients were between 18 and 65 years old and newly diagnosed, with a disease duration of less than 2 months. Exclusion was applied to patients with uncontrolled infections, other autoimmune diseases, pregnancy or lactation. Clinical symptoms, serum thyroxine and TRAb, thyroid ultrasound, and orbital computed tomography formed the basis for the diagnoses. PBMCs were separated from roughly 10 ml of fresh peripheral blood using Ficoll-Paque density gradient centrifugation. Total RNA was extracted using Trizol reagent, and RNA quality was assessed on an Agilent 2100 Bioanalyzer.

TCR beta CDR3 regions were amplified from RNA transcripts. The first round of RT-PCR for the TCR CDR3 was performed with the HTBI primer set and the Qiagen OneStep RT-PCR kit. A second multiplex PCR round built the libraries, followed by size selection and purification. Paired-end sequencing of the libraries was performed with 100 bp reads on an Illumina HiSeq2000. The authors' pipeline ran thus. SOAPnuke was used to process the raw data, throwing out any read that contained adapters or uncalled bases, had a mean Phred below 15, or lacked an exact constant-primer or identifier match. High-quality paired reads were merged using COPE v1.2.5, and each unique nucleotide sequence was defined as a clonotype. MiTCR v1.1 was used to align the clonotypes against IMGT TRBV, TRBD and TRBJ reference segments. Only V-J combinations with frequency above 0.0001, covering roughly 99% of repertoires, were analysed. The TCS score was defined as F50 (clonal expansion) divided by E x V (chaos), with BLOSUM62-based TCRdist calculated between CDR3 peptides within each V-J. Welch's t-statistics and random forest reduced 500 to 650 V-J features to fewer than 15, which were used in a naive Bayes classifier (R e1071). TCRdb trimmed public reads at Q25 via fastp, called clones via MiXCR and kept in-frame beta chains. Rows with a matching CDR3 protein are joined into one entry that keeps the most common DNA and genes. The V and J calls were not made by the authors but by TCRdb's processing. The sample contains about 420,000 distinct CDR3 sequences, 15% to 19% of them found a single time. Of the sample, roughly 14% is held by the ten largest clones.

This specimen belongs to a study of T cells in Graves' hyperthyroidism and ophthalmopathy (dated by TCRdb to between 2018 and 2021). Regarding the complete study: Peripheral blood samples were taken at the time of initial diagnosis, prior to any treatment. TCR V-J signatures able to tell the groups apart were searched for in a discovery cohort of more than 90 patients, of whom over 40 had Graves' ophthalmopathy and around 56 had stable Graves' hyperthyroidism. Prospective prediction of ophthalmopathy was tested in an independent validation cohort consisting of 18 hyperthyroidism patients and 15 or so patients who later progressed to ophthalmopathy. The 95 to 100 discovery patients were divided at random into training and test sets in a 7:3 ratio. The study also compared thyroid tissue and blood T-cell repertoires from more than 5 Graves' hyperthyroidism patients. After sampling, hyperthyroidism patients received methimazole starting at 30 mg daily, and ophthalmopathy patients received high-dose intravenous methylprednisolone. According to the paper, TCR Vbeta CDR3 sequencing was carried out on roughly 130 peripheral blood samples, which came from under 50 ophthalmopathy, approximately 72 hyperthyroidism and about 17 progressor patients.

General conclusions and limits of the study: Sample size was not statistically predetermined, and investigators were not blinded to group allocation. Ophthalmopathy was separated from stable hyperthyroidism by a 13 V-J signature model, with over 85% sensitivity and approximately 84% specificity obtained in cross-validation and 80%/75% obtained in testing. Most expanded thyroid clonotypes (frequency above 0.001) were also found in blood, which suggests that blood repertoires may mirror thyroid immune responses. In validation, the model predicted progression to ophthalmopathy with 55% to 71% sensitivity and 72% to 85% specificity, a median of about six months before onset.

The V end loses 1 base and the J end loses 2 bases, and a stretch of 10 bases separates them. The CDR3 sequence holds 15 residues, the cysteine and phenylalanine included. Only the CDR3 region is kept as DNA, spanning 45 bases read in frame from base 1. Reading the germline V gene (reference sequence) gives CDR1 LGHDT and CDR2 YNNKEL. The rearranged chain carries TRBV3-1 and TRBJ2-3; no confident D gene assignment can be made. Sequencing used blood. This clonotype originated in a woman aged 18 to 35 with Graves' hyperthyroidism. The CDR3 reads CASSQARTLTDTQYF. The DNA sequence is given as TGTGCCAGCAGCCAAGCCCGGACCCTCACAGATACGCAGTATTTT.